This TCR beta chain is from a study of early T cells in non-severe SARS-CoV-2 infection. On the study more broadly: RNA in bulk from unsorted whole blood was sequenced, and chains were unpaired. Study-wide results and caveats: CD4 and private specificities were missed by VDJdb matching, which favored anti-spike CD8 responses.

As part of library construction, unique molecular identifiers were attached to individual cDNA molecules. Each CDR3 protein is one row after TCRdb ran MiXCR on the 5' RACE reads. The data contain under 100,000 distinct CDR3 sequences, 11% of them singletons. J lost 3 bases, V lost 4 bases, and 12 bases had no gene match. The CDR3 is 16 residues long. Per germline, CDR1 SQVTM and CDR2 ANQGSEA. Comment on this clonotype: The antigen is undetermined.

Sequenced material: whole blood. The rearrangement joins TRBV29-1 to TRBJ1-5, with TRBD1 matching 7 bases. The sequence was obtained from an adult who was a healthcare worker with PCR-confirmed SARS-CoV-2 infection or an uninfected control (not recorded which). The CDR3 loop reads CSVVTGREYANQPQHF. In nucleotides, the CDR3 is TGCAGCGTTGTGACAGGGAGAGAGTATGCCAATCAGCCCCAGCATTTT.